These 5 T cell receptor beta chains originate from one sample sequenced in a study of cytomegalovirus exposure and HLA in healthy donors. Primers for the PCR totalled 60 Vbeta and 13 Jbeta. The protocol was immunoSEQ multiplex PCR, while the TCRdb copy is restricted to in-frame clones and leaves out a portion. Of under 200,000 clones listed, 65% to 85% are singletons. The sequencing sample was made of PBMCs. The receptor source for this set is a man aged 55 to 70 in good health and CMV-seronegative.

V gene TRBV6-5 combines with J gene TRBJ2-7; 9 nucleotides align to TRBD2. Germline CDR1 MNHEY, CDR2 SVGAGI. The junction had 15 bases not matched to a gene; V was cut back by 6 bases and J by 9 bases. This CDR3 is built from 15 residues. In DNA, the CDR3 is TGTGCCAGCAGGTTTACGTTTAGCGGGAGTTCGAGGCAGTACTTC. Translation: CASRFTFSGSSRQYF.

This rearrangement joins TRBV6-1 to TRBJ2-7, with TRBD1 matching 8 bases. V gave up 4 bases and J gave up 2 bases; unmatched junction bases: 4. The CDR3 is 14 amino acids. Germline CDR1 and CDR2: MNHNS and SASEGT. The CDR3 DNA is TGTGCCAGCAGTGTGGCAGGGGGCCCCTACGAGCAGTACTTC. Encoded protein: CASSVAGGPYEQYF.

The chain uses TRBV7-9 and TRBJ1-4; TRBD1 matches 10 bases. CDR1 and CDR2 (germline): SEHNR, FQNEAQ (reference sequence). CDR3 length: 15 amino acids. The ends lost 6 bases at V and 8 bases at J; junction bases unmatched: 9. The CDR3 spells CASSKRGTGVEKLFF. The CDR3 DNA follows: TGTGCCAGCAGTAAACGGGGGACAGGGGTCGAAAAACTGTTTTTT. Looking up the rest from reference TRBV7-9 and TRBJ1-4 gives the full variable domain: DTGVSQNPRHKITKRGQNVTFRCDPISEHNRLYWYRQTLGQGPEFLTYFQNEAQLEKSRLLSDRFSAERPKGSFSTLEIQRTEQGDSAMYLCASSKRGTGVEKLFFGSGTQLSVL.

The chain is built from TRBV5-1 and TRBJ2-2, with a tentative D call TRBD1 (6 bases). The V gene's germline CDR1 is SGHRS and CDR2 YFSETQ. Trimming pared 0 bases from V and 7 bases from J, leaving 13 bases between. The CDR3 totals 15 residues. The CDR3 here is CASSLDLTGHGELFF. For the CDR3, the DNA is TGCGCCAGCAGCTTGGACCTCACAGGGCACGGGGAGCTGTTTTTT.

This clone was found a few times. CDR3 bases: TGTGCCAGTAGTATTGGGGGGGGTCTAGCTTTCTTT. This gives the protein CASSIGGGLAFF. The V call is TRBV19, the J call TRBJ1-1; possibly TRBD1 for D (5 bases). Germline-derived CDR1 and CDR2 are LNHDA and SQIVND (reference sequence). The CDR3 is 12 amino acids. V was shortened by 3 bases and J by 10 bases, with 12 bases between the two germline ends.